One and the same sample provided the 11 T cell receptor beta chains below, sequenced in a study of T cells after posttransplantation cyclophosphamide. The assay was immunoSEQ multiplex PCR, and TCRdb's table has in-frame clones only and misses some. The sample includes tens of thousands of clones, 70% to 90% of them seen just once. A marrow graft followed busulfan-fludarabine conditioning, with cyclophosphamide on days +3 and +4. The specimen was PBMCs, collected after allogeneic stem cell transplant with posttransplant cyclophosphamide. The receptor source for this set is a female patient between 25 and 45 years old who received an allogeneic stem cell transplant from an unrelated donor, was CMV-positive, and had no GVHD. The T cells may come from the graft donor.

This CDR3 is CASSVAAENTGELFF. The CDR3 bases are TGTGCCAGCAGCGTCGCAGCGGAAAACACCGGGGAGCTGTTTTTT. The chain links TRBV7-2 to TRBJ2-2, with D possibly TRBD2 on 5 matching bases. In germline, CDR1 is SGHTA, CDR2 FQGNSA. Trimming pared 5 bases from V and 2 bases from J, leaving 12 bases between. This CDR3 spans 15 amino acids.

The J gene is TRBJ2-1, the V gene TRBV7-6, with D unclear. The CDR3 totals 15 residues. Germline CDR1 reads SGHVS; CDR2 reads FNYEAQ. Between the trimmed V and J ends, which lost 1 base and 1 base, there was a span of 8 bases. The CDR3 DNA reads TGTGCCAGCAGCTTAGATCCGGTTTCCTACAATGAGCAGTTCTTC. Its translation: CASSLDPVSYNEQFF.

This chain connects TRBV11-2 to TRBJ2-7; 9 bases line up with TRBD2. Losses at the gene ends were 4 bases for V and 3 bases for J; bases not matched to a gene: 19. Looked up from germline, CDR1 is SGHAT and CDR2 is FQNNGV. The length of the CDR3 is 19 residues. The CDR3 coding sequence is TGTGCCAGCAGCTCCGATCTAGCGGGGTCCCGAACACTCAACTACGAGCAGTACTTC. As protein: CASSSDLAGSRTLNYEQYF.

This clone occurred a few times. V is TRBV6-6 and J is TRBJ1-1; D uncertain. The germline V gene has CDR1 MNHNY and CDR2 SVGAGI (reference sequence). V was clipped by 9 bases and J by 6 bases, with 20 bases between them. The CDR3 runs to 14 residues. CDR3 loop: CASPPVGGSPEAFF. CDR3 in DNA: TGTGCCAGTCCCCCGGTGGGAGGGAGCCCTGAAGCTTTCTTT.

This chain uses TRBV19 with TRBJ2-7; D is ambiguous. Trimming cost V 4 bases and J 5 bases, with 6 bases left between them. This CDR3 comprises 11 residues. Germline lookup yields CDR1 LNHDA and CDR2 SQIVND (reference sequence). The CDR3 DNA is TGTGCCAGTAGTACGTCCGACGAGCAGTACTTC. It is translated as CASSTSDEQYF.

Here the CDR3 DNA reads TGTGCCAGCTCCCCCGGGACAACGAACACTGAAGCTTTCTTT. Its translation: CASSPGTTNTEAFF. The chain recombines TRBV18 with TRBJ1-1, with D possibly TRBD1 on 6 matching bases. Per germline, CDR1 KGHSH and CDR2 LQKENI. Trimming left V 6 bases short and J 1 base short, with 12 bases between. The CDR3 totals 14 residues.

The chain has TRBV6-5 and TRBJ1-5; a possible D gene is TRBD1 (6 bases). CDR1 is MNHEY and CDR2 is SVGAGI in the germline V gene. The CDR3 consists of 14 residues. V was clipped by 4 bases and J by 6 bases, with 13 bases between them. The CDR3 region is CASSSYRVGQPQHF. The CDR3 coding sequence is TGTGCCAGCAGTTCATACAGGGTGGGTCAGCCCCAGCATTTT.

The chain recombines TRBV27 with TRBJ2-2, with 10 positions matching TRBD1. The germline V gene has CDR1 MNHEY and CDR2 SMNVEV (reference sequence). The junction had 6 bases not matched to a gene; V was cut back by 6 bases and J by 5 bases. The length of the CDR3 is 15 residues. CDR3 amino acids: CASSRGQGRTGELFF. The CDR3 region has the DNA TGTGCCAGCAGCCGGGGACAGGGGAGGACCGGGGAGCTGTTTTTT.

V and J are TRBV27 and TRBJ2-7, with D tentatively TRBD2 (5 bases). CDR3 length equals 11 residues. The V gene lost 5 bases and the J gene lost 4 bases, with 6 bases spanning the gap. Per the germline V gene, CDR1 is MNHEY and CDR2 is SMNVEV (reference sequence). The chain's CDR3 is CASSRGYEQYF. The CDR3 bases are TGTGCCAGCAGTAGAGGGTACGAGCAGTACTTC.

The chain carries TRBV9 and TRBJ1-4, with 7 bases lining up with TRBD1. The CDR3 is made up of 14 amino acids. The V gene end was trimmed by 6 bases and the J gene end by 4 bases; junction bases not matched to a gene: 6. CDR1 and CDR2 (germline): SGDLS, YYNGEE. The chain's CDR3 is CASTEWDSNEKLFF. The CDR3 nucleotides are TGTGCCAGCACCGAGTGGGACAGTAATGAAAAACTGTTTTTT.

J is TRBJ2-7 and V is TRBV5-6, with 10 nucleotides matching TRBD2. Germline lookup yields CDR1 SGHDT and CDR2 YYEEEE. V dropped 0 bases and J dropped 3; count of bases not matched to a gene: 9. The CDR3 length is 17 residues. This CDR3 is CASSLGRIAGGLYEQYF. The CDR3 DNA is TGTGCCAGCAGCTTGGGCCGCATAGCGGGGGGCCTCTACGAGCAGTACTTC.